This T cell receptor (beta chain) was documented in a study of CD8 T cells in Susac syndrome. As concerns this clonotype: The target antigen is unknown.

In germline, CDR1 is MDHEN, CDR2 SYDVKM. The V gene lost 8 bases and the J gene lost 4 bases, with 20 bases spanning the gap. CDR3 length: 15 residues. The RNA input was roughly 0.5 to 1 ug, and it was reverse transcribed with random hexamers. The method of amplification for TCR beta CDR3 was immunoSEQ multiplex PCR, covering 54 Vbeta and 13 Jbeta. TCRdb reprocessed the immunoSEQ multiplex PCR reads via MiXCR and lists one record per CDR3 protein. The data show over 95,000 distinct CDR3 sequences, roughly 90% seen once. Sequencing of TCR beta drew on CD8+ and CD4+ T cells from blood. Negative isolation was applied to CD8+ and CD4+ T cells, and FACS enrichment was applied to TEMRA cells. General study findings and limits: The TCR sequencing and HLA analysis in the study involved a relatively small number of individuals, as the study acknowledged.

What was sequenced was CD8+ T cells from PBMCs. This rearrangement joins TRBV28 to TRBJ1-2, with no clear D. This TCR came from a human donor in good health. The CDR3 loop is CASSTMGKGSYGYTF. The CDR3 DNA follows: TGTGCCAGCTCTACAATGGGAAAAGGGAGCTATGGCTACACCTTC.